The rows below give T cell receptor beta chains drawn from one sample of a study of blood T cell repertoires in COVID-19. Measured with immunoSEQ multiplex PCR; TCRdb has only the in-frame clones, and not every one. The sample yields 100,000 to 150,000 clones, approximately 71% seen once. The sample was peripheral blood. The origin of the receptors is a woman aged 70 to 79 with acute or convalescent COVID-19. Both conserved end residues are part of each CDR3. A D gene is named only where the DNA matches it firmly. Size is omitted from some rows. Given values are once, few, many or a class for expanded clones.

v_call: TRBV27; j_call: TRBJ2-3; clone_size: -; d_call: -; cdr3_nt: TGTGCCAGCAGTAATGACGGGTCCAGGGCCCCAGATACGCAGTATTTT; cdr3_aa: CASSNDGSRAPDTQYF
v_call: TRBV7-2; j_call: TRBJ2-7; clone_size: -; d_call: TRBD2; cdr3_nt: TGTGCCAGCAGCTTAGATGGGACTAGCGGAGCACACGAGCAGTACTTC; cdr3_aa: CASSLDGTSGAHEQYF
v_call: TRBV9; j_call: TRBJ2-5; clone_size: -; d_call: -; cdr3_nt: TGTGCCAGCAGCGAGGGGGGACAGCTCCAAGAGACCCAGTACTTC; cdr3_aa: CASSEGGQLQETQYF
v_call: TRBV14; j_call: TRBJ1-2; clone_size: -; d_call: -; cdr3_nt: TGTGCCAGACCCCGGGGGGGCGCTAACTATGGCTACACCTTC; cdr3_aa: CARPRGGANYGYTF
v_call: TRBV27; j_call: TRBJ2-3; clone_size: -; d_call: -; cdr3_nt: TGTGCCAGCAGTCCCCACGCTCGACTACCCGACACAGATACGCAGTATTTT; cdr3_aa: CASSPHARLPDTDTQYF
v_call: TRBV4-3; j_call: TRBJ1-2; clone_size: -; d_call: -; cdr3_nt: TGCGCCAGCAGCCAAGGGTCACAGGGCTATTATGGCTACACCTTC; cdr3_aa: CASSQGSQGYYGYTF
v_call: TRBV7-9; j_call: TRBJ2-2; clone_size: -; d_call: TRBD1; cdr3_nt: TGTGCCAGCAGCTTAGTTAACAGGGGGCTGAACACCGGGGAGCTGTTTTTT; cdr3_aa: CASSLVNRGLNTGELFF
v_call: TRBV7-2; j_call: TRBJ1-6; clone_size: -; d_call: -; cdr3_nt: TGTGCCAGCAGCGTAGACAGCTATAATTCACCCCTCCACTTT; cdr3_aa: CASSVDSYNSPLHF
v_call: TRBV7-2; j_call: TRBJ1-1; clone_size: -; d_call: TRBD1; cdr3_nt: TGTGCCAGCAGCCCCCGGGACAGGGACACTGAAGCTTTCTTT; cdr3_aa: CASSPRDRDTEAFF
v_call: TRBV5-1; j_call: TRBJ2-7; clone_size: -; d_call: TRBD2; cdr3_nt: TGCGCCAGCAGCTGGGGGGCTAGCGGGAGTGCGAGCTCCTACGAGCAGTACTTC; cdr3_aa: CASSWGASGSASSYEQYF
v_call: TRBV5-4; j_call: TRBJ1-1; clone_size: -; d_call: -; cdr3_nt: TGTGCCAGCAGCTTGGCCCTTGCGGGTTTGAACACTGAAGCTTTCTTT; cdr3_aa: CASSLALAGLNTEAFF
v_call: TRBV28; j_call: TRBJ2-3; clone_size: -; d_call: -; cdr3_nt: TGTGCCAGCAGTTTAGGTTCACTAGCTAGCACAGATACGCAGTATTTT; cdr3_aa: CASSLGSLASTDTQYF
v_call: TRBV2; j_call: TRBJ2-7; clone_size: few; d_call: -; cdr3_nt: TGTGCCAGCAATCGGGAATACAGGGCTGACGAGCAGTACTTC; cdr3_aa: CASNREYRADEQYF
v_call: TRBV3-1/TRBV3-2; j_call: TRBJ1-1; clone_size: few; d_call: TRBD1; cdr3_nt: TGTGCCAGCAACAGGGGGTTGGGGCCAAACACTGAAGCTTTCTTT; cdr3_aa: CASNRGLGPNTEAFF
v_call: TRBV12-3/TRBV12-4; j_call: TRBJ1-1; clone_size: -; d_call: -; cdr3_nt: TGTGCCAGCTGCGGCAGAATGAACACTGAAGCTTTCTTT; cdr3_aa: CASCGRMNTEAFF
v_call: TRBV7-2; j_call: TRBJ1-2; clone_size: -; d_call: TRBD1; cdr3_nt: TGTGCCAGCAGCCTCCCCGGCGGGACAGGAGCGTACTTC; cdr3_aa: CASSLPGGTGAYF
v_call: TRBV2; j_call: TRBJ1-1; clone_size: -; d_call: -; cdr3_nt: TGTGCCAGCATCCGACAGCAGAACACTGAAGCTTTCTTT; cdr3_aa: CASIRQQNTEAFF
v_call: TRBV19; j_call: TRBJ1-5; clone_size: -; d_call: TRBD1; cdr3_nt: TGTGCCAGTAAAGAGAGGGACAGCTTAAATCAGCCCCAGCATTTT; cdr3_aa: CASKERDSLNQPQHF
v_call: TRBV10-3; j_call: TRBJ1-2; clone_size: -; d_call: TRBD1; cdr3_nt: TGTGCCATCAGTGGAGAGGGACAGAGCTATGGCTACACCTTC; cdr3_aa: CAISGEGQSYGYTF
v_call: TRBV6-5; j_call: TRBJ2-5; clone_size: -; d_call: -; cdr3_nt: TGTGCCAGCAGATTCCTTCTAGAGCCCCAAGAGACCCAGTACTTC; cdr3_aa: CASRFLLEPQETQYF
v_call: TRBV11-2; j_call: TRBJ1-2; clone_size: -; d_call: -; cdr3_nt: TGTGCCAGCACTTCCTTAACACGGGATTATGGCTACACCTTC; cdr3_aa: CASTSLTRDYGYTF
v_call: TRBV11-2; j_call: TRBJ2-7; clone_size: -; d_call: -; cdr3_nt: TGTGCCAGCAATCCCGAGTACTCCTACGAGCAGTACTTC; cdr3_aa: CASNPEYSYEQYF
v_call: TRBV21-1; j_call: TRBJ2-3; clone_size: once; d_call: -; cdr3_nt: TGTGCCAGCAGCAAAGACCCGGGACAGGGGCCCACAGATACGCAGTATTTT; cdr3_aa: CASSKDPGQGPTDTQYF
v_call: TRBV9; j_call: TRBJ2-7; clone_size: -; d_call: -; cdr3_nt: TGTGCCAGCAGCGTCGGACAGGGAGGGGTCTACGAGCAGTACTTC; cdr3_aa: CASSVGQGGVYEQYF
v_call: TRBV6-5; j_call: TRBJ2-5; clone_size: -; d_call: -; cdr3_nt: TGTGCCAGCAGTTCCGACAGACAAGAGACCCAGTACTTC; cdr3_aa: CASSSDRQETQYF
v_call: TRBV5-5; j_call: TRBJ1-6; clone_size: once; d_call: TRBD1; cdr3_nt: TGTGCCAGCAGCTGGGGACAGGCTGATAATTCACCCCTCCACTTT; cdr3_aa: CASSWGQADNSPLHF
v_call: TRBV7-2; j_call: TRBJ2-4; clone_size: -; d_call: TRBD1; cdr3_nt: TGTGCCAGCAGCTTAAGGGACAGCCCCCTAGCCAAAAACATTCAGTACTTC; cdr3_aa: CASSLRDSPLAKNIQYF
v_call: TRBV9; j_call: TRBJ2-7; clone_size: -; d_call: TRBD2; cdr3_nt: TGTGCCAGCAGCGTAGTAAGGCTAGCGGGAGACGAGCAGTACTTC; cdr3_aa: CASSVVRLAGDEQYF
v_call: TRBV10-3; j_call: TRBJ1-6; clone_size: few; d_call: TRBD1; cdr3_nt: TGTGCCATCAGTGAGTCAGGGGGCGTAGATTCACCCCTCCACTTT; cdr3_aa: CAISESGGVDSPLHF
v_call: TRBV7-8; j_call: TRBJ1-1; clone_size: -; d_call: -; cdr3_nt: TGTGCCAGCAGCTTAGCACTTGGGAGGACTGAAGCTTTCTTT; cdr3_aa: CASSLALGRTEAFF
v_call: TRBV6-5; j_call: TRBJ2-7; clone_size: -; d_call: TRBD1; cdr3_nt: TGTGCCAGCAGTACCCGGACAGGGGTCTACGAGCAGTACTTC; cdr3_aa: CASSTRTGVYEQYF
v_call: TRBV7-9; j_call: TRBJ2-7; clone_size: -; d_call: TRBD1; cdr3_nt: TGTGCCAGCAGCCGCGGGACAGGGTTGTACGAGCAGTACTTC; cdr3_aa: CASSRGTGLYEQYF
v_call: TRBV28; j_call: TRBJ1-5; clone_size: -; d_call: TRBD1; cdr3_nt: TGTGCCAGCAGTTTATTAACAGGGGGCCTTCAGCCCCAGCATTTT; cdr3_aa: CASSLLTGGLQPQHF
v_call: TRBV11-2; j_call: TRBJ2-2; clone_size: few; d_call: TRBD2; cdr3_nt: TGTGCCAGCAGCCGGACTAGCGGGGGGAGGTCGACCGGGGAGCTGTTTTTT; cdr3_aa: CASSRTSGGRSTGELFF
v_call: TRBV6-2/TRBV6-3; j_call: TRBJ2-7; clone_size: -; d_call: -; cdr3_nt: TGTGCCAGCAGTTTGGGGGGACCCTACGAGCAGTACTTC; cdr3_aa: CASSLGGPYEQYF
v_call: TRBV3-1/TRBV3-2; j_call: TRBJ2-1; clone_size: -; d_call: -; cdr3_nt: TGTGCCAGCAGCCGAATGGCGGCCTCCTACAATGAGCAGTTCTTC; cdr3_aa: CASSRMAASYNEQFF
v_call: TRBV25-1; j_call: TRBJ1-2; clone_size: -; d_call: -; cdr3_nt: TGTGCCAGCAGGCCATCGGGGGTTACGGGCTACACCTTC; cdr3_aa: CASRPSGVTGYTF
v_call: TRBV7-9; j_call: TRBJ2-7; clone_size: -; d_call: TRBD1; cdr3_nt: TGTGCCAGCAGCTTAGCGGGGGGACAGGGGGCCTACGAGCAGTACTTC; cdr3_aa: CASSLAGGQGAYEQYF
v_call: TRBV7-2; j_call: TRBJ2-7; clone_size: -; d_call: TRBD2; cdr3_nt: TGTGCCAGCAGCTTAGGGGCCCCAGCGGGGGGGAGCGAGCAGTACTTC; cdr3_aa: CASSLGAPAGGSEQYF
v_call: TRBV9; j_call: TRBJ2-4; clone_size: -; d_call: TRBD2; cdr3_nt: TGTGCCAGCAGCCGGACTAGCGGGGGGGCCGGGGCCAAAAACATTCAGTACTTC; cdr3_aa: CASSRTSGGAGAKNIQYF
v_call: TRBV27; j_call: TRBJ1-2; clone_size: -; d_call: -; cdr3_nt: TGTGCCAGCAGCCCCTCCGTGCTTTTAGCTAACTATGGCTACACCTTC; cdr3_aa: CASSPSVLLANYGYTF
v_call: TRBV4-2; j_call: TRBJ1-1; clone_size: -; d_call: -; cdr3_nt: TGTGCCAGCAGCCAAGAGAGCAAGCTGAAAGCTTTCTTT; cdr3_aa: CASSQESKLKAFF
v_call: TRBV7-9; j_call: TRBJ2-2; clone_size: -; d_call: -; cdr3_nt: TGTGCCAGCAGCTTAGGGTTAGCGAACACCGGGGAGCTGTTTTTT; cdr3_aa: CASSLGLANTGELFF
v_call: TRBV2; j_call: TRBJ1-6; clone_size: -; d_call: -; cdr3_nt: TGTGCCAGCAGTGCGGAGGGGCGTAATTCACCCCTCCACTTT; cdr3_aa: CASSAEGRNSPLHF
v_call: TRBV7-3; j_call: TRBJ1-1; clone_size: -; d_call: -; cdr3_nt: TGTGCCAGCAGCTTAACGGGGAGGGACACTGAAGCTTTCTTT; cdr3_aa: CASSLTGRDTEAFF
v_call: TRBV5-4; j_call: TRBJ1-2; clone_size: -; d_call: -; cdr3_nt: TGTGCCAGCAGCTTGGTGGCAGGCTATGGCTACACCTTC; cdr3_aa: CASSLVAGYGYTF
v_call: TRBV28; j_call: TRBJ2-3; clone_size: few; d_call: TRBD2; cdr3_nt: TGTGCCAGCAGTTTTACTAGCGGGAGGGTAGAGGATACGCAGTATTTT; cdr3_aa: CASSFTSGRVEDTQYF
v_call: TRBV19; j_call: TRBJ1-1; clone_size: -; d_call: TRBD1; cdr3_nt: TGTGCCAGTAGTATGGGGACAGGGAGGAGCACTGAAGCTTTCTTT; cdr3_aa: CASSMGTGRSTEAFF
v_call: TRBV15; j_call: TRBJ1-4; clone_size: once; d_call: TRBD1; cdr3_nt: TGTGCCACCCAGGGGACAGGGGGTAGTAATGAAAAACTGTTTTTT; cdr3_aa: CATQGTGGSNEKLFF
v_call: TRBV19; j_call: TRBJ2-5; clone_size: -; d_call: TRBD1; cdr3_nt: TGTGCCAGTAGTATGTCAGGGGGCGAAGAGACCCAGTACTTC; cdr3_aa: CASSMSGGEETQYF
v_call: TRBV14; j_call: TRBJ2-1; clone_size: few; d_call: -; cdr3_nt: TGTGCCAGCAGCCAAGCGAGCTCCTACAATGAGCAGTTCTTC; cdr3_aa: CASSQASSYNEQFF
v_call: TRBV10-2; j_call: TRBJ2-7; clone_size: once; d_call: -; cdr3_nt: TGCGCCAGCAACGACCTCGGGAGCTCCTACGAGCAGTACTTC; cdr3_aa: CASNDLGSSYEQYF
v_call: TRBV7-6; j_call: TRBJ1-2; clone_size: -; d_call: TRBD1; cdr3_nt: TGTGCCAGCAGCTTAGAACCGACAGGGGGGTATGGCTACACCTTC; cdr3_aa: CASSLEPTGGYGYTF
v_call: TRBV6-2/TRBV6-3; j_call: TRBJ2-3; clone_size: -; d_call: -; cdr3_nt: TGTGCCAGCAGTCGCGGGTGGGTGGTCGGCACAGATACGCAGTATTTT; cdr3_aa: CASSRGWVVGTDTQYF